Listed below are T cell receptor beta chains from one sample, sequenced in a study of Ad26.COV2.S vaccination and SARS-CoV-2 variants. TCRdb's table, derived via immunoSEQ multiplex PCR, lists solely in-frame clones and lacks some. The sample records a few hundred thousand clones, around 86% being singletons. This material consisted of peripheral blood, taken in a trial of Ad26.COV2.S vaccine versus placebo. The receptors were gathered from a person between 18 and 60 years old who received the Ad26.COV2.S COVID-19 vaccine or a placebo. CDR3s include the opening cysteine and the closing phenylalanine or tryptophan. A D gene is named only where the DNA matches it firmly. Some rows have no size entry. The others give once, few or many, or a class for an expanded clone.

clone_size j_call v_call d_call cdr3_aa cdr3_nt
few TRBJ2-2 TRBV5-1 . CASSSDRSNTGELFF TGCGCCAGCAGCTCGGACAGATCGAACACCGGGGAGCTGTTTTTT
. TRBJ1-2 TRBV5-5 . CASSPGGGNYGYTF TGTGCCAGCAGCCCCGGTGGGGGCAACTATGGCTACACCTTC
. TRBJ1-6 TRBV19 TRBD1 CASSIIGQGSSPLHF TGTGCCAGTAGTATAATTGGACAGGGGAGTTCACCCCTCCACTTT
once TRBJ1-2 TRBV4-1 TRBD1 CASSQEGRGHNYGYTF TGCGCCAGCAGCCAAGAGGGCAGGGGGCATAACTATGGCTACACCTTC
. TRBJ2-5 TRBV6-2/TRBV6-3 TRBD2 CASSTRTSGFQETQYF TGTGCCAGCAGTACCAGGACTAGCGGGTTTCAAGAGACCCAGTACTTC
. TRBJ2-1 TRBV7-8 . CASSANRDRHYNEQFF TGTGCCAGCAGCGCCAACCGGGACCGGCACTACAATGAGCAGTTCTTC
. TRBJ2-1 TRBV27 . CASRIMGGAPNEQFF TGTGCCAGCAGAATAATGGGGGGGGCCCCGAATGAGCAGTTCTTC
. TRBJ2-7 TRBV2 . CASRGLNYEQYF TGTGCCAGCAGGGGACTTAACTACGAGCAGTACTTC
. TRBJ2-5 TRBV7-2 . CASSLYRRGPQETQYF TGTGCCAGCAGCTTATACCGTCGGGGGCCCCAAGAGACCCAGTACTTC
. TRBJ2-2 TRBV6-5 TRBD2 CASSLAGENTGELFF TGTGCCAGCAGCCTAGCGGGGGAGAACACCGGGGAGCTGTTTTTT
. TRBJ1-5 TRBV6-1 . CASSETGVQPQHF TGTGCCAGCAGTGAAACGGGGGTACAGCCCCAGCATTTT
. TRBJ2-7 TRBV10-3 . CAISEDRSSYEQYF TGTGCCATCAGTGAAGACCGTAGCTCCTACGAGCAGTACTTC
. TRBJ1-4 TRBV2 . CASSGPGNEKLFF TGTGCCAGCAGTGGGCCCGGGAATGAAAAACTGTTTTTT
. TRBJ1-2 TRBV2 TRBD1 CASTQRQGARGYTF TGTGCCAGCACGCAGAGACAGGGGGCGAGGGGCTACACCTTC
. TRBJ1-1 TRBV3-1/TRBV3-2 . CASSQVGGGDTEAFF TGTGCCAGCAGCCAAGTAGGGGGGGGAGACACTGAAGCTTTCTTT
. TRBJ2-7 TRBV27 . CASSLGQHLSEQYF TGTGCCAGCAGTTTAGGGCAGCACCTCTCAGAGCAGTACTTC
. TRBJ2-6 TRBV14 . CASSQGRRSGANVLTF TGTGCCAGCAGCCAAGGAAGGCGTTCTGGGGCCAACGTCCTGACTTTC
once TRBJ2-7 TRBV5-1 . CASSLGSQVGYEQYF TGCGCCAGCAGCTTGGGCAGTCAAGTGGGCTACGAGCAGTACTTC
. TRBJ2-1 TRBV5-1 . CASSLGSYNEQFF TGCGCCAGCAGCTTAGGAAGCTACAATGAGCAGTTCTTC
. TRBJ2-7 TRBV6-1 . CASSAAGGTYEQYF TGTGCCAGCAGTGCAGCCGGGGGTACCTACGAGCAGTACTTC
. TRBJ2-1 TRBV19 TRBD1 CASSNWAIEGAAYNEQFF TGTGCCAGTAGTAACTGGGCGATTGAGGGGGCGGCCTACAATGAGCAGTTCTTC
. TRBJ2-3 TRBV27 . CASSLLDGGPTDTQYF TGTGCCAGCAGTTTATTAGACGGGGGCCCCACAGATACGCAGTATTTT
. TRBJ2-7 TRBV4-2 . CASSQGLTESYEQYF TGTGCCAGCAGCCAAGGCCTAACAGAGTCCTACGAGCAGTACTTC
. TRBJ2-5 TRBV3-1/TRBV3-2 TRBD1 CASSQRYRGRGQETQYF TGTGCCAGCAGCCAGAGGTATCGTGGCAGGGGGCAAGAGACCCAGTACTTC
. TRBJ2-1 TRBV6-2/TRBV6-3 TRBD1 CASSYSAGTGVDEQFF TGTGCCAGCAGTTACTCCGCCGGGACAGGGGTGGATGAGCAGTTCTTC
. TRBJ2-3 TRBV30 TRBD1 CARTGQNTDTQYF TGTGCCAGAACGGGACAGAACACAGATACGCAGTATTTT
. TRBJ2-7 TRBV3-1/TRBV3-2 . CASSPLGNGAEQYF TGTGCCAGCAGCCCCCTGGGGAACGGCGCCGAGCAGTACTTC
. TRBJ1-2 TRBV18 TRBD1 CASSPQPTGPGYTF TGTGCCAGCTCACCGCAACCGACAGGGCCCGGCTACACCTTC
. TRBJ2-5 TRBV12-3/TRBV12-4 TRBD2 CASNLQGGAQYF TGTGCCAGCAACTTGCAGGGAGGGGCCCAGTACTTC
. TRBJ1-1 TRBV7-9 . CASSHDSTFGAFF TGTGCCAGCAGCCACGACAGCACCTTTGGGGCTTTCTTT
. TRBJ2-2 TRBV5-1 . CASSLANAITGELFF TGCGCCAGCAGCTTGGCCAACGCCATCACCGGGGAGCTGTTTTTT
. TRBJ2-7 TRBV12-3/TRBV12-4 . CASSFPNYEQYF TGTGCCAGCAGTTTCCCGAACTACGAGCAGTACTTC
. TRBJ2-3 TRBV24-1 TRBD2 CATSDPGLAGGTDTQYF TGTGCCACCAGTGATCCTGGACTAGCGGGGGGCACAGATACGCAGTATTTT
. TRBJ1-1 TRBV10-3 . CATRGGPWNTEAFF TGTGCCACCCGGGGGGGGCCGTGGAACACTGAAGCTTTCTTT
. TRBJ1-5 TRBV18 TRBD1 CASSYGTGGTSNQPQHF TGTGCCAGCTCATACGGGACAGGGGGGACTAGCAATCAGCCCCAGCATTTT
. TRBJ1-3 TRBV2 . CASSSHGGGNTIYF TGTGCCAGCAGCAGTCATGGGGGCGGAAACACCATATATTTT
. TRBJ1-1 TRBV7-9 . CASSDSGVTEAFF TGTGCCAGCAGCGATTCAGGGGTCACTGAAGCTTTCTTT
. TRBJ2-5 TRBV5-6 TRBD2 CASSLGLAGWETQYF TGTGCCAGCAGCTTAGGACTAGCGGGGTGGGAGACCCAGTACTTC
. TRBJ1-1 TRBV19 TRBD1 CASIRDRVNTEAFF TGTGCCAGTATTAGGGACAGGGTGAACACTGAAGCTTTCTTT
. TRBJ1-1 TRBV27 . CASSFSGLNTEAFF TGTGCCAGCAGTTTTTCCGGCCTGAACACTGAAGCTTTCTTT
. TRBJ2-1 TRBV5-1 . CASSLAPTNEQFF TGCGCCAGCAGCTTGGCACCGACGAATGAGCAGTTCTTC
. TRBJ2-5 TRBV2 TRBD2 CASSLGTSGKETQYF TGTGCCAGCAGCCTTGGGACTAGCGGGAAGGAGACCCAGTACTTC
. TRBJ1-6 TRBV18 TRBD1 CASSPPGTGNSPLHF TGTGCCAGCTCACCTCCCGGGACAGGGAACTCACCCCTCCACTTT
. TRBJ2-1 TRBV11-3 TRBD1 CASSLARTGGSYNEQFF TGTGCCAGCAGCTTAGCCCGGACAGGGGGCTCCTACAATGAGCAGTTCTTC
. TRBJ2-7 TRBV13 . CASSLGGGLTYEQYF TGTGCCAGCAGCTTAGGCGGGGGGCTCACCTACGAGCAGTACTTC
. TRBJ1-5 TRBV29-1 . CSARAQGGQPQHF TGCAGCGCGCGGGCGCAGGGTGGTCAGCCCCAGCATTTT
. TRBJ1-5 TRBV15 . CATSSSGRDLNQPQHF TGTGCCACCAGCAGTTCTGGCAGGGATTTGAATCAGCCCCAGCATTTT
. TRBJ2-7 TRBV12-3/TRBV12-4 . CASSGDTYEQYF TGTGCCAGCAGTGGGGACACCTACGAGCAGTACTTC
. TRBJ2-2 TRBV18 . CASSTNSIIVRHTGELFF TGTGCCAGCTCAACAAATTCTATTATAGTACGACACACCGGGGAGCTGTTTTTT
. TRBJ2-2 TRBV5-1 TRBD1 CASSWTGVTGELFF TGCGCCAGCAGTTGGACAGGGGTTACCGGGGAGCTGTTTTTT
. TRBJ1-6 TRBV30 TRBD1 CAWSRGGTGFSPLHF TGTGCCTGGAGCCGAGGGGGGACAGGGTTTTCACCCCTCCACTTT
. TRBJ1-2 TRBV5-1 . CASSSQTGDYGYTF TGCGCCAGCAGCTCCCAGACAGGCGACTATGGCTACACCTTC
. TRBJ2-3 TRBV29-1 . CSVPGGLGDTQYF TGCAGCGTGCCCGGGGGGCTCGGAGATACGCAGTATTTT
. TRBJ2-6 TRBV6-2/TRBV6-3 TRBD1 CASSRAGTGGSGANVLTF TGTGCCAGCAGCCGGGCTGGGACAGGAGGCTCTGGGGCCAACGTCCTGACTTTC
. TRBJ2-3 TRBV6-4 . CASSDSKGTQYF TGTGCCAGCAGTGACTCGAAGGGTACGCAGTATTTT
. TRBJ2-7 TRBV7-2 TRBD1 CASSLAQSGGHYEQYF TGTGCCAGCAGCTTAGCGCAGTCAGGGGGTCACTACGAGCAGTACTTC
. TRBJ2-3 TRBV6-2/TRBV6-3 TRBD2 CASSYGFSGGYTDTQYF TGTGCCAGCAGTTACGGGTTTAGCGGGGGATACACAGATACGCAGTATTTT
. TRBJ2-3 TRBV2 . CASMNKGRTDTQYF TGTGCCAGCATGAACAAGGGCCGCACAGATACGCAGTATTTT
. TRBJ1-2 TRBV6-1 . CASSEAGLGYTF TGTGCCAGCAGTGAAGCAGGGCTTGGCTACACCTTC